The clone carrying this TCR beta chain occurred many times. Its matching antigen is unknown. This specimen belongs to a study of post-analysis software for immune sequencing data. General study findings and limits: Patients used about five TRBV segments, including TRBV5-6, TRBV5-1 and TRBV20-1, more often than controls. Compared against controls, patients with multiple sclerosis displayed significantly lower normalized Chao1 diversity.

Prepared libraries of TCR beta cDNA carried unique molecular identifiers. TCRdb analysed the PCR reads with MiXCR anew, one entry per CDR3 protein. The sample lists fewer than 850,000 distinct CDR3 sequences; 30% were seen once. This CDR3 comprises 12 residues. Germline V lookup: CDR1 MNHEY, CDR2 SVGAGI. Trimming at V came to 6 bases and at J to 7 bases, leaving 5 bases not matched to a gene. The specimen was blood. The rearrangement uses TRBV6-5 and TRBJ1-2; 7 bases line up with TRBD1. This sequence originates from a girl aged 10 to 17 with multiple sclerosis. CDR3 DNA: TGTGCCAGCAGCCGGGCAGGGGGTGGCTACACCTTC. Translating gives CASSRAGGGYTF.